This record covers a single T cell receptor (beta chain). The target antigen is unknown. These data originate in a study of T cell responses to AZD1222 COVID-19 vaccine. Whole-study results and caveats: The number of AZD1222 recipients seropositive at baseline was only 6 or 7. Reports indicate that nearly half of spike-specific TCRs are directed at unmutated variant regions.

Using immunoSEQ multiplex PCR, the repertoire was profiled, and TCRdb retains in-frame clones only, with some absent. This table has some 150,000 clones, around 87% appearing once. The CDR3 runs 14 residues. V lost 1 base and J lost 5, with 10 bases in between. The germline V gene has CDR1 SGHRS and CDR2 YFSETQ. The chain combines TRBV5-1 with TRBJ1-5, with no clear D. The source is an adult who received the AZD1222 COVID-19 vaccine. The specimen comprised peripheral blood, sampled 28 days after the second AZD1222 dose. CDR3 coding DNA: TGCGCCAGCAGCTTGTCCCCGAGAGATCAGCCCCAGCATTTT. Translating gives CASSLSPRDQPQHF.